The 32 T cell receptor beta chains presented below share a single source sample, sequenced in a study of CD8 T cells in Susac syndrome. With random hexamers, reverse transcription was performed on about 0.5 to 1 ug of RNA. TCRdb itself ran the immunoSEQ multiplex PCR reads through MiXCR, one entry per CDR3 protein. Counted here are 150,000 to 190,000 distinct CDR3 sequences, nearly 97% occurring once; the ten biggest clones make up around 0.15%. The material sequenced was CD8+ T cells from PBMCs. Every receptor here comes from a human donor with multiple sclerosis.

The chain links TRBV13 to TRBJ1-1, with D tentatively TRBD1 (6 bases). V lost 4 bases and J lost 6, with 15 bases in between. Germline CDR1 is PRHDT and CDR2 is FYEKMQ (reference sequence). This CDR3 spans 14 amino acids. CDR3 bases: TGTGCCAGCAGCTGGGGCCGGGGGGGCTCTGAAGCTTTCTTT. This codes for CASSWGRGGSEAFF.

V and J are TRBV7-9 and TRBJ2-6; TRBD1 aligns across 8 bases. J was trimmed by 1 base and V by 1 base; bases with no gene match: 6. This CDR3 region has 18 residues. CDR1 SEHNR and CDR2 FQNEAQ come from the germline V gene (reference sequence). CDR3 protein: CASSLDPGQESGANVLTF. CDR3 sequence (DNA): TGTGCCAGCAGCTTAGACCCGGGACAGGAGTCTGGGGCCAACGTCCTGACTTTC.

This sequence joins TRBV29-1 and TRBJ2-1; D perhaps matches TRBD2 (6 bases). CDR1 and CDR2 from the germline V gene are SQVTM and ANQGSEA. This CDR3 region has 16 residues. V lost 1 base to trimming and J lost 5 bases, with 18 bases between them. CDR3 DNA sequence: TGCAGCGTTGAAGGCGGGGCGGCGGACGGGGACAATGAGCAGTTCTTC. Protein sequence: CSVEGGAADGDNEQFF.

This clonotype was detected once. The chain joins TRBV4-1 to TRBJ2-1; D possibly matches TRBD1 or TRBD2 (6 bases each). Looked up from germline, CDR1 is MGHRA and CDR2 is YSYEKL. Trimming shortened V by 7 bases and J by 8 bases, and 21 bases separated the two germline ends. The CDR3 covers 15 residues. CDR3: CASTPQAPGADEQFF. CDR3 coding DNA: TGCGCCAGCACTCCACAGGCCCCGGGGGCGGATGAGCAGTTCTTC.

This clonotype was found once. V gene TRBV29-1 combines with J gene TRBJ1-2, with TRBD1 identical over 7 bases. V trimming: 4 bases; J trimming: 7 bases; junction bases outside the gene matches: 9. From germline, CDR1 is SQVTM and CDR2 ANQGSEA. The CDR3 contains 13 residues. The CDR3 protein is CSVVSRGILGYTF. The CDR3 DNA reads as TGCAGCGTTGTCAGCAGGGGGATACTTGGCTACACCTTC.

The chain recombines TRBV2 with TRBJ2-1; 10 nucleotides line up with TRBD1. V gave up 7 bases and J gave up 7 bases; unmatched junction bases: 7. Per the germline V gene, CDR1 is SNHLY and CDR2 is FYNNEI. The CDR3 is made up of 14 amino acids. The CDR3 region has the DNA TGTGCCAGCATTTGGACAGGGGGAGAGAATGAGCAGTTCTTC. It translates to CASIWTGGENEQFF.

This chain links TRBV3-1 with TRBJ2-1; maybe TRBD2 (5 bases). The CDR3 contains 13 residues. Germline-derived CDR1 and CDR2 are LGHDT and YNNKEL (reference sequence). V was clipped by 1 base and J by 8 bases, with 9 bases between them. CDR3 amino acids: CASSQGFSDEQFF. The DNA of the CDR3 is TGTGCCAGCAGCCAAGGTTTTAGCGATGAGCAGTTCTTC.

This clonotype was found once. The rearrangement uses TRBV13 and TRBJ2-7; 9 bases are a match to TRBD1. Trimming cost V 5 bases and J 5 bases; bases outside gene matches: 13. Germline loops: CDR1 PRHDT, CDR2 FYEKMQ (reference sequence). The CDR3 runs 16 residues. Here the CDR3 reads CASSQSQGALGDEQYF. The CDR3 nucleotides are TGTGCCAGCAGCCAGTCACAGGGGGCCTTGGGAGACGAGCAGTACTTC.

The rearrangement joins TRBV12-3 or TRBV12-4 to TRBJ2-2; the D gene is possibly TRBD1 (5 bases). V shed 7 bases and J shed 1 base, with 16 bases lying between them. The length of the CDR3 is 16 residues. The CDR3 region is CASILPQGKNTGELFF. CDR3 nucleotides: TGTGCCAGCATCCTACCCCAGGGAAAGAACACCGGGGAGCTGTTTTTT.

The V gene is TRBV4-1, the J gene TRBJ2-1; the D gene could be TRBD1 or TRBD2 (5 bases each). CDR1 and CDR2 (germline): MGHRA, YSYEKL. This CDR3 has 16 amino acids. V lost 1 base to trimming and J lost 1 base, with 11 bases between them. Here the CDR3 DNA reads TGCGCCAGCAGCCAAGTTGGGGGAAATTCCTACAATGAGCAGTTCTTC. Encoded protein: CASSQVGGNSYNEQFF.

The genes are TRBV13 and TRBJ2-3; D unclear. The CDR3 consists of 13 residues. Germline assignment: CDR1 PRHDT and CDR2 FYEKMQ (reference sequence). V lost 3 bases and J lost 4, with 8 bases in between. CDR3 residues: CASSFELSDTQYF. CDR3 sequence (DNA): TGTGCCAGCAGCTTTGAGCTGTCAGATACGCAGTATTTT.

This rearrangement joins TRBV30 to TRBJ1-1, with no clear D. The CDR3 covers 11 residues. The V end lost 4 bases, the J end lost 1 base, and 4 bases lay between the germline ends. CDR1 and CDR2 from the germline V gene are GTSNPN and SVGIG (reference sequence). CDR3 sequence: CAWNQNTEAFF. CDR3 nucleotides: TGTGCCTGGAACCAGAACACTGAAGCTTTCTTT. The full variable domain, completed using reference TRBV30 and TRBJ1-1, is SQTIHQWPATLVQPVGSPLSLECTVEGTSNPNLYWYRQAAGRGLQLLFYSVGIGQISSEVPQNLSASRPQDRQFILSSKKLLLSDSGFYLCAWNQNTEAFFGQGTRLTVV.

Written as DNA, the CDR3 is TGCGCCAGCAGCTATAAGAACACTGAAGCTTTCTTT. Its protein is CASSYKNTEAFF. The V gene is TRBV5-1, the J gene TRBJ1-1; no clear D gene. V was clipped by 3 bases and J by 1 base, with 4 bases between them. The CDR3 spans 12 residues. Germline loops: CDR1 SGHRS, CDR2 YFSETQ.

The count of this clonotype is one. The chain couples TRBV7-9 to TRBJ2-1, with 9 bases aligning to TRBD2. CDR1 and CDR2 from the germline V gene are SEHNR and FQNEAQ (reference sequence). The CDR3 loop spans 15 amino acids. V lost 5 bases, J lost 7 bases, and 9 bases stayed unmatched. This CDR3 reads CASSALAGAGNEQFF. The CDR3 bases are TGTGCCAGCAGCGCATTAGCGGGGGCGGGGAATGAGCAGTTCTTC.

This clonotype appeared a single time. The genes are TRBV29-1 and TRBJ2-2; possible D gene TRBD2, 6 bases. CDR1 is SQVTM and CDR2 is ANQGSEA in the germline V gene. The CDR3 sequence is 14 residues long. V was shortened by 3 bases and J by 3 bases, with 11 bases between the two germline ends. The CDR3: CSVEAGLYTGELFF. The CDR3 DNA follows: TGCAGCGTTGAGGCGGGACTCTACACCGGGGAGCTGTTTTTT.

The chain links TRBV7-9 to TRBJ1-2; D not resolved. This CDR3 is 16 amino acids long. Trimming shortened V by 4 bases and J by 2 bases, and 17 bases separated the two germline ends. Germline loops: CDR1 SEHNR, CDR2 FQNEAQ (reference sequence). The CDR3 region has the DNA TGTGCCAGCAGCTCCCGCGTTGACATACAAAACTATGGCTACACCTTC. Translation: CASSSRVDIQNYGYTF.

CDR3 in amino acids: CASSTSGYEQYF. The CDR3 DNA is TGCGCCAGCAGCACCTCTGGCTACGAGCAGTACTTC. The chain couples TRBV5-1 to TRBJ2-7, with no clear D. V gave up 4 bases and J gave up 3 bases, with 8 bases separating them. The germline V gene encodes CDR1 SGHRS and CDR2 YFSETQ. There are 12 residues in the CDR3.

This clonotype was seen more than once but under ten times. One junction end disagrees with the germline gene, perhaps due to a read error. The rearrangement uses TRBV5-1 and TRBJ1-1, with 9 bases identical to TRBD1. Germline lookup yields CDR1 SGHRS and CDR2 YFSETQ. The CDR3 contains 14 residues. Here the CDR3 DNA reads TGTGCCAGCAGTTCGGGACAGGGGAACACTGAAGCTTTCTTT. Its protein is CASSSGQGNTEAFF.

The chain combines TRBV7-8 with TRBJ1-2; D remains ambiguous. CDR3 length equals 17 residues. With 2 bases removed from V and 4 bases from J, the gap between germline ends came to 20 bases. Looked up from germline, CDR1 is SGHVS and CDR2 is FQNEAQ. The CDR3 DNA is TGTGCCAGCAGCTTAAGGTCTTGGGCCGACCAGGCCTATGGCTACACCTTC. The encoded protein is CASSLRSWADQAYGYTF.

The chain combines TRBV2 with TRBJ2-2; tentative D call: TRBD1 (6 bases). Germline lookup yields CDR1 SNHLY and CDR2 FYNNEI. CDR3 length: 15 amino acids. Trimming took 1 base from V and 1 from J, leaving 7 bases between them. CDR3 amino acids: CASSEGTVNTGELFF. DNA for the CDR3: TGTGCCAGCAGTGAAGGGACAGTGAACACCGGGGAGCTGTTTTTT.

As regards this clonotype: The junction departs from germline at one end; a sequencing error may be responsible. The chain is built from TRBV11-2 and TRBJ2-5, with 7 nucleotides matching TRBD2. Germline V gene sequence: CDR1 SGHAT, CDR2 FQNNGV. The CDR3 has 15 amino acids. The CDR3 loop is CASSVEWSGEETQYF. The DNA of the CDR3 is TGTGCCAGCAGCGTAGAGTGGAGCGGGGAGGAGACCCAGTACTTC.

DNA of the CDR3: TGTGCCAGCAGCTTAGGGGTAATTATGAACACTGAAGCTTTCTTT. Protein: CASSLGVIMNTEAFF. The chain uses TRBV11-2 and TRBJ1-1; D uncertain. The CDR3 is 15 amino acids. V lost 1 base, J lost 0 bases, and 9 bases lay in between. The germline V gene has CDR1 SGHAT and CDR2 FQNNGV. Full variable domain (remainder filled in from reference TRBV11-2 and TRBJ1-1): EAGVAQSPRYKIIEKRQSVAFWCNPISGHATLYWYQQILGQGPKLLIQFQNNGVVDDSQLPKDRFSAERLKGVDSTLKIQPAKLEDSAVYLCASSLGVIMNTEAFFGQGTRLTVV.

This clonotype was seen only once. The rearrangement links TRBV20-1 to TRBJ1-6; a possible D gene is TRBD1 (6 bases). The CDR3 runs 19 residues. Trimming stripped 6 bases from V and 10 bases from J, with 34 bases between. CDR1 and CDR2 from the germline V gene are DFQATT and SNEGSKA (reference sequence). The CDR3 DNA reads as TGCAGTGCGAGAAACCCCGAGGACAGTCGTTTGGGTTGGGGATCACCCCTCCACTTT. Its protein product is CSARNPEDSRLGWGSPLHF.

The V and J genes are TRBV12-3 or TRBV12-4 and TRBJ1-5; 7 bases match TRBD1. The CDR3 runs 14 residues. V lost 6 bases, J lost 3 bases, and 5 bases stayed unmatched. CDR3 nucleotide sequence: TGTGCCAGCAGCCTCGGGACAGACAATCAGCCCCAGCATTTT. Translation gives CASSLGTDNQPQHF.

Here the CDR3 DNA reads TGTGCCAGCAGCACGGGACAGGGTGGTAATTCACCCCTCCACTTT. This encodes CASSTGQGGNSPLHF. The rearrangement joins TRBV9 to TRBJ1-6, with 9 bases matching TRBD1. This CDR3 comprises 15 residues. V dropped 4 bases and J dropped 6; count of bases not matched to a gene: 5. Per germline, CDR1 SGDLS and CDR2 YYNGEE. The full variable domain, rest sourced from reference TRBV9 and TRBJ1-6, is DSGVTQTPKHLITATGQRVTLRCSPRSGDLSVYWYQQSLDQGLQFLIQYYNGEERAKGNILERFSAQQFPDLHSELNLSSLELGDSALYFCASSTGQGGNSPLHFGNGTRLTVT.

The chain couples TRBV7-8 to TRBJ2-3; D uncertain. This CDR3 is 14 amino acids long. Germline CDR1 reads SGHVS; CDR2 reads FQNEAQ. The V end lost 1 base, the J end lost 2 bases, and 7 bases lay between the germline ends. CDR3 bases: TGTGCCAGCAGCTTAGTACAGCTCACAGATACGCAGTATTTT. Residues: CASSLVQLTDTQYF.

The rearrangement joins TRBV12-3 or TRBV12-4 to TRBJ2-3; no firm D call. V lost 5 bases and J lost 1, with 13 bases in between. The CDR3 is made up of 15 amino acids. The CDR3: CASSEFSDGTDTQYF. DNA for the CDR3: TGTGCCAGCAGTGAATTCAGCGACGGCACAGATACGCAGTATTTT.

This chain links TRBV2 with TRBJ1-6; D unresolved. The CDR3 extends over 15 amino acids. Germline V gene data show CDR1 as SNHLY and CDR2 as FYNNEI. The V and J ends lost 3 bases and 5 bases respectively, with 11 bases between them. This chain's CDR3 is CASSDEGSNNSPLHF. The CDR3 DNA reads as TGTGCCAGCAGTGATGAGGGTTCTAATAATTCACCCCTCCACTTT.

J is TRBJ2-2 and V is TRBV29-1; D not resolved. Germline loops: CDR1 SQVTM, CDR2 ANQGSEA. This CDR3 has 12 amino acids. Trimming shortened V by 4 bases and J by 5 bases, and 8 bases separated the two germline ends. The CDR3 DNA reads TGCAGCGTTGGGGCGCCTACCGGGGAGCTGTTTTTT. Protein: CSVGAPTGELFF.

This chain links TRBV29-1 with TRBJ2-7; either TRBD1 or TRBD2 may fit D (7 bases each). The CDR3 spans 13 residues. V lost 4 bases, J lost 4 bases, and 14 bases lay in between. Germline CDR1 is SQVTM and CDR2 is ANQGSEA. The CDR3 here is CSVGQGGPYEQYF. CDR3 sequence (DNA): TGCAGCGTTGGACAGGGAGGGCCTTACGAGCAGTACTTC.

The J gene is TRBJ2-7, the V gene TRBV5-6, with D perhaps given as TRBD1 or TRBD2 (6 bases each). The germline V gene encodes CDR1 SGHDT and CDR2 YYEEEE. V lost 0 bases to trimming and J lost 3 bases, with 13 bases between them. The CDR3 spans 15 residues. In nucleotides, the CDR3 is TGTGCCAGCAGCTTGGAGGGGGGAATTAGCTACGAGCAGTACGTC. Amino acid sequence: CASSLEGGISYEQYV.

The V call is TRBV29-1, the J call TRBJ2-3; D remains ambiguous. V lost 6 bases, J lost 4 bases, and 14 bases lay in between. This CDR3 has 13 amino acids. Germline lookup yields CDR1 SQVTM and CDR2 ANQGSEA. The CDR3 region has the DNA TGCAGCGTGGTAGCAAACCTCCCAGATACGCAGTATTTT. This translates into CSVVANLPDTQYF.